The 5 T cell receptor beta chains presented below share a single source sample, sequenced in a study of CD8 T cells in Susac syndrome. With random hexamers, reverse transcription was performed on roughly 0.5 to 1 ug of RNA. TCRdb used MiXCR to reprocess the immunoSEQ multiplex PCR reads, holding one entry per CDR3 protein. This sample has about 100,000 distinct CDR3 sequences, with nearly 97% found just once. The specimen was CD8+ T cells from PBMCs. These receptors came from a human donor with Susac syndrome.

The chain has TRBV29-1 and TRBJ2-5; D might be TRBD2 (5 bases). The germline gives CDR1 SQVTM, CDR2 ANQGSEA. The CDR3 runs 14 residues. Trimming cost V 2 bases and J 0 bases, with 10 bases left between them. The CDR3 DNA reads TGCAGCGTTGAAAGAGTCGGGGACCAAGAGACCCAGTACTTC. Its translation: CSVERVGDQETQYF.

V is TRBV7-9 and J is TRBJ1-6; 7 nucleotides match TRBD1. Germline CDR1 SEHNR, CDR2 FQNEAQ (reference sequence). CDR3 length: 14 residues. V was pared by 5 bases and J by 6 bases, with 4 bases of the junction left unmatched. The CDR3 region is CASSQGQANSPLHF. The CDR3 region has the DNA TGTGCCAGCAGCCAAGGACAGGCTAATTCACCCCTCCACTTT. The whole variable domain, filled in from reference TRBV7-9 and TRBJ1-6, reads DTGVSQNPRHKITKRGQNVTFRCDPISEHNRLYWYRQTLGQGPEFLTYFQNEAQLEKSRLLSDRFSAERPKGSFSTLEIQRTEQGDSAMYLCASSQGQANSPLHFGNGTRLTVT.

The chain recombines TRBV20-1 with TRBJ1-1, with no clear D. The CDR3 covers 12 residues. The V gene lost 2 bases and the J gene lost 3 bases, with 7 bases spanning the gap. Germline loops: CDR1 DFQATT, CDR2 SNEGSKA (reference sequence). CDR3 residues: CSARPSDTEAFF. DNA for the CDR3: TGCAGTGCTAGACCTTCCGACACTGAAGCTTTCTTT.

The chain has TRBV20-1 and TRBJ1-3; 7 nucleotides line up with TRBD1. Germline V gene lookup returns CDR1 DFQATT and CDR2 SNEGSKA (reference sequence). The CDR3 extends over 19 amino acids. Trimming at V came to 2 bases and at J to 0 bases, leaving 16 bases not matched to a gene. Here the CDR3 DNA reads TGCAGTGCTAGAATCTCGGACAGGAACGATCTTTACTCTGGAAACACCATATATTTT. Translating gives CSARISDRNDLYSGNTIYF.

J is TRBJ1-1 and V is TRBV5-1, with a weak D call TRBD1 (5 bases). V shed 3 bases and J shed 0 bases, with 6 bases lying between them. CDR1 is SGHRS and CDR2 is YFSETQ in the germline V gene. The CDR3 has 13 amino acids. The CDR3 nucleotides read TGCGCCAGCAGCTCGGGGGTGAACACTGAAGCTTTCTTT. Its translation: CASSSGVNTEAFF.